Listed below are T cell receptor beta chains from one sample, sequenced in a study of T cells in localized non-small cell lung cancer. The data were produced by immunoSEQ multiplex PCR, yet TCRdb's version contains in-frame clones alone and is incomplete. The sample yields 45,000 to 65,000 clones, around three quarters seen once. The sample consisted of PBMCs, taken before any cancer treatment. The receptor source for this set is a woman aged 35 to 75 with stage II lung adenocarcinoma. CDR3s include the opening cysteine and the closing phenylalanine or tryptophan. Each record gives: D gene, J gene, V gene, clone size, CDR3 protein, CDR3 DNA. A D gene is named only where the DNA matches it firmly. Not every row has a clone size; where given, it reads once, few, many or a size class.

d_gene: NA
j_gene: TRBJ2-3
v_gene: TRBV4-1
abundance: NA
CDR3aa: CASSQAPGTTTDTQYF
CDR3nt: TGCGCCAGCAGCCAAGCTCCCGGGACAACTACAGATACGCAGTATTTT

d_gene: TRBD2
j_gene: TRBJ2-1
v_gene: TRBV7-9
abundance: NA
CDR3aa: CASSPTSGGHNEQFF
CDR3nt: TGTGCCAGCAGCCCGACTAGCGGGGGTCACAATGAGCAGTTCTTC

d_gene: NA
j_gene: TRBJ1-6
v_gene: TRBV9
abundance: NA
CDR3aa: CASSVGNRLNSPLHF
CDR3nt: TGTGCCAGCAGCGTAGGGAACCGGTTGAATTCACCCCTCCACTTT

d_gene: NA
j_gene: TRBJ1-2
v_gene: TRBV18
abundance: NA
CDR3aa: CASSPETELNYGYTF
CDR3nt: TGTGCCAGCTCACCAGAGACGGAATTGAACTATGGCTACACCTTC

d_gene: NA
j_gene: TRBJ2-3
v_gene: TRBV6-5
abundance: NA
CDR3aa: CASREQGGPDTQYF
CDR3nt: TGTGCCAGCAGAGAACAGGGAGGTCCAGATACGCAGTATTTT

d_gene: NA
j_gene: TRBJ1-3
v_gene: TRBV6-1
abundance: NA
CDR3aa: CASSEEGTRRFWGNTIYF
CDR3nt: TGTGCCAGCAGTGAAGAGGGGACCAGGAGGTTCTGGGGAAACACCATATATTTT

d_gene: TRBD1
j_gene: TRBJ2-5
v_gene: TRBV28
abundance: NA
CDR3aa: CASSATGAQETQYF
CDR3nt: TGTGCCAGCAGTGCGACAGGGGCCCAAGAGACCCAGTACTTC

d_gene: TRBD1
j_gene: TRBJ2-2
v_gene: TRBV2
abundance: few
CDR3aa: CASSRQGPNTGELFF
CDR3nt: TGTGCCAGCAGTCGACAGGGCCCGAACACCGGGGAGCTGTTTTTT

d_gene: TRBD2
j_gene: TRBJ2-7
v_gene: TRBV25-1
abundance: NA
CDR3aa: CASSESGGNPYEQYF
CDR3nt: TGTGCCAGCAGTGAAAGCGGGGGGAATCCCTACGAGCAGTACTTC

d_gene: NA
j_gene: TRBJ1-1
v_gene: TRBV5-6
abundance: NA
CDR3aa: CASTGGRRETEAFF
CDR3nt: TGTGCCAGCACCGGCGGCAGAAGGGAAACTGAAGCTTTCTTT

d_gene: NA
j_gene: TRBJ2-7
v_gene: TRBV7-6
abundance: NA
CDR3aa: CASSLALAREQYF
CDR3nt: TGTGCCAGCAGCTTAGCGCTGGCCCGCGAGCAGTACTTC

d_gene: NA
j_gene: TRBJ2-7
v_gene: TRBV27
abundance: few
CDR3aa: CASSSPPPSGLYEQYF
CDR3nt: TGTGCCAGCAGTTCTCCCCCCCCCAGTGGCCTCTACGAGCAGTACTTC

d_gene: NA
j_gene: TRBJ2-2
v_gene: TRBV11-2
abundance: NA
CDR3aa: CASSLITGRNAGELFF
CDR3nt: TGTGCCAGCAGCTTAATAACAGGGCGGAACGCCGGGGAGCTGTTTTTT

d_gene: TRBD2
j_gene: TRBJ2-1
v_gene: TRBV4-3
abundance: NA
CDR3aa: CASSQDMGLSYNEQFF
CDR3nt: TGCGCCAGCAGCCAAGATATGGGACTATCTTACAATGAGCAGTTCTTC

d_gene: TRBD2
j_gene: TRBJ2-5
v_gene: TRBV4-1
abundance: NA
CDR3aa: CASSQDASGLGETQYF
CDR3nt: TGCGCCAGCAGCCAAGATGCTAGCGGATTAGGGGAGACCCAGTACTTC

d_gene: NA
j_gene: TRBJ2-7
v_gene: TRBV29-1
abundance: NA
CDR3aa: CSVYRVEDYEQYF
CDR3nt: TGCAGCGTTTACAGGGTAGAGGACTACGAGCAGTACTTC

d_gene: NA
j_gene: TRBJ1-1
v_gene: TRBV5-1
abundance: NA
CDR3aa: CASSLGPEAFF
CDR3nt: TGCGCCAGCAGCTTGGGGCCTGAAGCTTTCTTT

d_gene: NA
j_gene: TRBJ1-1
v_gene: TRBV2
abundance: NA
CDR3aa: CASSEAGVAEAFF
CDR3nt: TGTGCCAGCAGTGAGGCAGGGGTGGCTGAAGCTTTCTTT

d_gene: NA
j_gene: TRBJ1-1
v_gene: TRBV30
abundance: NA
CDR3aa: CAWSVGSMNTEAFF
CDR3nt: TGTGCCTGGAGTGTAGGGTCCATGAACACTGAAGCTTTCTTT

d_gene: NA
j_gene: TRBJ1-3
v_gene: TRBV30
abundance: NA
CDR3aa: CAWSRVTGNTIYF
CDR3nt: TGTGCCTGGAGCAGGGTTACTGGAAACACCATATATTTT

d_gene: NA
j_gene: TRBJ1-1
v_gene: TRBV6-5
abundance: few
CDR3aa: CASSYSEGMNTEAFF
CDR3nt: TGTGCCAGCAGTTACTCAGAGGGCATGAACACTGAAGCTTTCTTT

d_gene: NA
j_gene: TRBJ2-5
v_gene: TRBV6-5
abundance: NA
CDR3aa: CASSLHQGSEETQYF
CDR3nt: TGTGCCAGCAGTCTCCACCAGGGGTCGGAGGAGACCCAGTACTTC

d_gene: NA
j_gene: TRBJ2-7
v_gene: TRBV29-1
abundance: few
CDR3aa: CSVEAGDDEQYF
CDR3nt: TGCAGCGTTGAGGCAGGGGATGACGAGCAGTACTTC

d_gene: NA
j_gene: TRBJ2-2
v_gene: TRBV6-1
abundance: once
CDR3aa: CASSEDIDRANTGELFF
CDR3nt: TGTGCCAGCAGTGAAGACATCGACAGAGCGAACACCGGGGAGCTGTTTTTT

d_gene: TRBD1
j_gene: TRBJ2-7
v_gene: TRBV6-5
abundance: few
CDR3aa: CASSGDRSYEQYF
CDR3nt: TGTGCCAGCAGTGGGGACAGATCCTACGAGCAGTACTTC

d_gene: TRBD1
j_gene: TRBJ1-3
v_gene: TRBV6-1
abundance: NA
CDR3aa: CASSGSGTVSGNTIYF
CDR3nt: TGTGCCAGCAGTGGTTCCGGGACAGTCTCTGGAAACACCATATATTTT

d_gene: NA
j_gene: TRBJ1-1
v_gene: TRBV5-4
abundance: NA
CDR3aa: CASSRINTEAFF
CDR3nt: TGTGCCAGCAGCCGCATCAACACTGAAGCTTTCTTT

d_gene: TRBD1
j_gene: TRBJ1-2
v_gene: TRBV19
abundance: NA
CDR3aa: CASSIGGDRGRFHYGYTF
CDR3nt: TGTGCCAGTAGTATAGGAGGGGACAGGGGCCGCTTTCACTATGGCTACACCTTC

d_gene: TRBD1
j_gene: TRBJ1-1
v_gene: TRBV7-3
abundance: NA
CDR3aa: CASSLTGTATEAFF
CDR3nt: TGTGCCAGCAGCTTAACGGGGACAGCCACTGAAGCTTTCTTT

d_gene: NA
j_gene: TRBJ2-4
v_gene: TRBV7-2
abundance: NA
CDR3aa: CASSGGAGSLAKNIQYF
CDR3nt: TGTGCCAGCAGCGGGGGCGCAGGGAGCTTAGCCAAAAACATTCAGTACTTC

d_gene: NA
j_gene: TRBJ1-4
v_gene: TRBV9
abundance: NA
CDR3aa: CASSTLGTRDEKLFF
CDR3nt: TGTGCCAGCAGCACCCTCGGGACAAGGGACGAAAAACTGTTTTTT

d_gene: NA
j_gene: TRBJ2-5
v_gene: TRBV2
abundance: NA
CDR3aa: CASSPTGPRGYF
CDR3nt: TGTGCCAGCAGTCCTACAGGGCCTAGGGGGTACTTC

d_gene: NA
j_gene: TRBJ1-5
v_gene: TRBV6-5
abundance: NA
CDR3aa: CASSSGDQPQHF
CDR3nt: TGTGCCAGCAGTTCCGGGGATCAGCCCCAGCATTTT

d_gene: TRBD1
j_gene: TRBJ1-4
v_gene: TRBV5-8
abundance: NA
CDR3aa: CASSLRQGEKLFF
CDR3nt: TGTGCCAGCAGCTTGCGACAGGGCGAAAAACTGTTTTTT

d_gene: TRBD1
j_gene: TRBJ1-5
v_gene: TRBV7-2
abundance: NA
CDR3aa: CASSLFTGQGNQPQHF
CDR3nt: TGTGCCAGCAGCTTGTTTACGGGACAGGGTAATCAGCCCCAGCATTTT

d_gene: TRBD1
j_gene: TRBJ1-2
v_gene: TRBV6-6
abundance: NA
CDR3aa: CASSTGTGGYTF
CDR3nt: TGTGCCAGCAGTACCGGGACAGGCGGCTACACCTTC

d_gene: NA
j_gene: TRBJ2-7
v_gene: TRBV2
abundance: NA
CDR3aa: CASSSSYEQYF
CDR3nt: TGTGCCAGCAGTAGCTCCTACGAGCAGTACTTC

d_gene: NA
j_gene: TRBJ2-7
v_gene: TRBV6-6
abundance: NA
CDR3aa: CASTYGTGVYEQYF
CDR3nt: TGTGCCAGCACCTACGGAACGGGGGTCTACGAGCAGTACTTC

d_gene: NA
j_gene: TRBJ1-5
v_gene: TRBV10-3
abundance: many
CDR3aa: CAISEVAGHRKPQHF
CDR3nt: TGTGCCATCAGTGAGGTTGCAGGGCATCGAAAGCCCCAGCATTTT

d_gene: NA
j_gene: TRBJ1-5
v_gene: TRBV6-5
abundance: NA
CDR3aa: CASSSSDESNQPQHF
CDR3nt: TGTGCCAGCAGTTCCTCGGACGAAAGCAATCAGCCCCAGCATTTT

d_gene: NA
j_gene: TRBJ2-1
v_gene: TRBV11-3
abundance: NA
CDR3aa: CASSLGGSYNEQFF
CDR3nt: TGTGCCAGCAGCTTGGGGGGCTCCTACAATGAGCAGTTCTTC

d_gene: NA
j_gene: TRBJ1-4
v_gene: TRBV5-1
abundance: NA
CDR3aa: CASSLAGGVGNEKLFF
CDR3nt: TGCGCCAGCAGCTTGGCTGGGGGCGTTGGTAATGAAAAACTGTTTTTT

d_gene: NA
j_gene: TRBJ1-6
v_gene: TRBV7-9
abundance: few
CDR3aa: CASTQDGLSPLHF
CDR3nt: TGTGCCAGCACCCAAGACGGTCTTTCACCCCTCCACTTT

d_gene: NA
j_gene: TRBJ2-1
v_gene: TRBV7-3
abundance: NA
CDR3aa: CASSLRGAKGNEQFF
CDR3nt: TGTGCCAGCAGCTTAAGGGGGGCTAAGGGAAATGAGCAGTTCTTC

d_gene: NA
j_gene: TRBJ1-1
v_gene: TRBV28
abundance: NA
CDR3aa: CATQGFSEAFF
CDR3nt: TGTGCCACCCAGGGTTTTTCTGAAGCTTTCTTT

d_gene: TRBD2
j_gene: TRBJ2-1
v_gene: TRBV14
abundance: NA
CDR3aa: CASSQEPGGTVYYNEQFF
CDR3nt: TGTGCCAGCAGCCAAGAGCCGGGAGGCACGGTCTATTACAATGAGCAGTTCTTC

d_gene: TRBD1
j_gene: TRBJ1-1
v_gene: TRBV29-1
abundance: NA
CDR3aa: CSTAGTGSDTEAFF
CDR3nt: TGCAGCACCGCTGGGACAGGATCGGACACTGAAGCTTTCTTT

d_gene: TRBD1
j_gene: TRBJ2-2
v_gene: TRBV15
abundance: NA
CDR3aa: CATSREDRQGPNTGELFF
CDR3nt: TGTGCCACCAGCAGAGAAGACCGACAGGGCCCGAACACCGGGGAGCTGTTTTTT

d_gene: NA
j_gene: TRBJ2-7
v_gene: TRBV25-1
abundance: NA
CDR3aa: CASSEEGRKDISYEQYF
CDR3nt: TGTGCCAGCAGTGAAGAGGGGCGAAAGGATATCTCCTACGAGCAGTACTTC

d_gene: TRBD2
j_gene: TRBJ2-5
v_gene: TRBV7-7
abundance: NA
CDR3aa: CASSLGRGGRETQYF
CDR3nt: TGTGCTAGCAGCTTAGGGCGGGGGGGCCGTGAGACCCAGTACTTC

d_gene: NA
j_gene: TRBJ1-1
v_gene: TRBV4-1
abundance: few
CDR3aa: CASSQDGGGETEAFF
CDR3nt: TGCGCCAGCAGCCAAGATGGGGGGGGCGAAACTGAAGCTTTCTTT

d_gene: TRBD1
j_gene: TRBJ1-1
v_gene: TRBV30
abundance: few
CDR3aa: CAWTDDRGGGTEAFF
CDR3nt: TGTGCCTGGACGGACGACAGGGGTGGGGGCACTGAAGCTTTCTTT

d_gene: NA
j_gene: TRBJ2-7
v_gene: TRBV15
abundance: NA
CDR3aa: CATSRGRGYEQYF
CDR3nt: TGTGCCACCAGCAGAGGTCGGGGTTACGAGCAGTACTTC

d_gene: NA
j_gene: TRBJ2-2
v_gene: TRBV7-9
abundance: few
CDR3aa: CASSFMGELFF
CDR3nt: TGTGCCAGCAGCTTCATGGGGGAGCTGTTTTTT